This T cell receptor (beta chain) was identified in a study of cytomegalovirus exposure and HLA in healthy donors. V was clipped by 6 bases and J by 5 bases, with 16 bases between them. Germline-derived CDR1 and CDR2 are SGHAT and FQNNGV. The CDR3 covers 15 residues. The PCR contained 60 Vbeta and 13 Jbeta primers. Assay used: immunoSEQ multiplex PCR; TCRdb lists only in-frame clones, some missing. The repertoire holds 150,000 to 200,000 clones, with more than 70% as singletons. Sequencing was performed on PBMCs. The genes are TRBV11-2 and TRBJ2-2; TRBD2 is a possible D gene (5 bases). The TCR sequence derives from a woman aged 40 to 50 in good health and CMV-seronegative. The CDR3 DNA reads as TGTGCCAGCAGGGATACTAGGGTGGGGACCGGGGAGCTGTTTTTT. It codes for CASRDTRVGTGELFF.